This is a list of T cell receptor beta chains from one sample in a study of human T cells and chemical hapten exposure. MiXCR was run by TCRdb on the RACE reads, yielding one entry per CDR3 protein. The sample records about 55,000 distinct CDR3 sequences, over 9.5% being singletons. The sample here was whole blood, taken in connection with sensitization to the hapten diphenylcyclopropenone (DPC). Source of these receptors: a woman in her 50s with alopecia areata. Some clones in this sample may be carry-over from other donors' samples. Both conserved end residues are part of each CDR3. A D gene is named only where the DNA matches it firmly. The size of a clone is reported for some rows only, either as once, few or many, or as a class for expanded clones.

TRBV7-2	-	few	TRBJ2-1	CASSSDRSSYNEQFF	TGTGCCAGCAGCTCGGACAGAAGCTCTTACAATGAGCAGTTCTTC
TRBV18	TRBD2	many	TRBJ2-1	CASSPSSGGTSSEQFF	TGTGCCAGCTCACCGTCTAGCGGGGGGACATCAAGTGAGCAGTTCTTC
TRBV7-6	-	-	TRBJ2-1	CASSIGRRGEQFF	TGTGCCAGCAGCATCGGACGGAGGGGTGAGCAGTTCTTC
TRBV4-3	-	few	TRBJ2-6	CASSQDLGSGANVLTF	TGCGCCAGCAGCCAAGATTTGGGATCCGGGGCCAACGTCCTGACTTTC
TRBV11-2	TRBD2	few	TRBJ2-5	CASSLDRSGRGAQYF	TGTGCCAGCAGCTTAGATCGATCCGGGAGGGGGGCCCAGTACTTC
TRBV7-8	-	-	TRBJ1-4	CASTPGDFGEKLFF	TGTGCCAGCACCCCTGGGGACTTCGGTGAAAAACTGTTTTTT
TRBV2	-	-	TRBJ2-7	CASTWGEVNEQYF	TGTGCCAGTACTTGGGGGGAGGTAAACGAGCAGTACTTC
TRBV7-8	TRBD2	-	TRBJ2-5	CASSLAGGFQETQYF	TGTGCCAGCAGCCTAGCGGGCGGCTTCCAAGAGACCCAGTACTTC
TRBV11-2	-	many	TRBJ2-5	CASSLTYQETQYF	TGTGCCAGCAGCCTGACGTACCAAGAGACCCAGTACTTC
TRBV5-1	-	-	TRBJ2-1	CASTPGGKSEQFF	TGCGCCAGCACTCCTGGCGGGAAGTCTGAGCAGTTCTTC
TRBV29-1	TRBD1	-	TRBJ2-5	CSVGQGGLQETQYF	TGCAGCGTTGGACAGGGGGGCCTCCAAGAGACCCAGTACTTC
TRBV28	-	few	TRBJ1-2	CASGDYMSSYGYTF	TGTGCTTCAGGGGATTATATGAGCTCATATGGCTACACCTTC
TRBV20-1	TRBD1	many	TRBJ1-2	CSASKGGHGYTF	TGCAGTGCTAGCAAAGGGGGCCATGGCTACACCTTC
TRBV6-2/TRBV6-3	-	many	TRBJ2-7	CASSYYGNEQYF	TGTGCCAGCAGTTACTACGGGAACGAGCAGTACTTC
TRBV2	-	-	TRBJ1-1	CASSTGLNTEAFF	TGTGCCAGCAGTACAGGGTTGAACACTGAAGCTTTCTTT
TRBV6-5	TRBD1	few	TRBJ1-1	CASSYSNRGNTEAFF	TGTGCCAGCAGTTACTCGAACAGGGGGAACACTGAAGCTTTCTTT
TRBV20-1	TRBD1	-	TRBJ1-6	CSAHGDRANSPLHF	TGCAGTGCCCACGGGGACAGGGCTAACTCACCCCTCCACTTT
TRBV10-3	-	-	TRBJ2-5	CAISARGAQETQYF	TGTGCCATCAGTGCCAGGGGGGCCCAAGAGACCCAGTACTTC
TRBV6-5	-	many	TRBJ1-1	CASSLTPRWTEAFF	TGTGCCAGCAGTTTAACACCTCGGTGGACTGAAGCTTTCTTT
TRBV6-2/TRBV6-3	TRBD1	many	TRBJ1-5	CASSSTTGGRQPQHF	TGTGCCAGCAGTTCCACCACAGGGGGACGGCAGCCCCAGCATTTT
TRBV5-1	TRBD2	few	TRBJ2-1	CASSLEGLAGEQFF	TGCGCCAGCAGCTTGGAAGGACTAGCAGGGGAGCAGTTCTTC
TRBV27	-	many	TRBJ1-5	CASNRYSNQPQHF	TGTGCCAGCAACCGGTATAGCAATCAGCCCCAGCATTTT
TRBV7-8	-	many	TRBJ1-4	CASSLVQGQEKLFF	TGTGCCAGCAGCTTAGTTCAGGGGCAAGAAAAACTGTTTTTT
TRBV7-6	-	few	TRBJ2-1	CASSRGLYNEQFF	TGTGCCAGCAGCCGGGGACTCTACAATGAGCAGTTCTTC
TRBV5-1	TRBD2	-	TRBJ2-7	CASSLERETHEQYF	TGCGCCAGCAGCTTGGAGCGGGAGACCCACGAGCAGTACTTC
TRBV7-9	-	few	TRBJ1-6	CASSSTNSPLHF	TGTGCCAGCAGCTCTACTAATTCACCCCTCCACTTT